The rows below give T cell receptor beta chains drawn from one sample of a study of long-term antiretroviral therapy in people with HIV. Profiled with immunoSEQ multiplex PCR; TCRdb holds only in-frame clones, not every one. The data contain about 22,000 clones, 70% to 90% of them singletons. The sequencing used unsorted PBMCs, collected 2.3 years after starting antiretroviral therapy. The receptors derive from a man aged 60 to 75 with HIV. Each CDR3 is given with its conserved first and last residue. The D gene is left open where the match is weak. The size field is filled for only some rows; it gives once, few, many or a size class.

NA | NA | TRBJ1-2 | TRBV4-1 | TGCGCCAGCAGCCAGGGAAACTATGGCTACACCTTC | CASSQGNYGYTF
NA | NA | TRBJ2-7 | TRBV7-2 | TGTGCCAGCAGCTATTCCGGGTCCTACGAGCAGTACTTC | CASSYSGSYEQYF
NA | NA | TRBJ1-1 | TRBV5-1 | TGCGCCAGCTTTGCGACCTCCGGGACCATTAACTCTGAAGCTTTCTTT | CASFATSGTINSEAFF
NA | NA | TRBJ1-1 | TRBV6-5 | TGTGCCACTAATACTTGGGGTTTTAGCACTGAAGCTTTCTTT | CATNTWGFSTEAFF
TRBD1 | few | TRBJ1-6 | TRBV30 | TGTGCCTGCCTTACAGGGGCAGGCTCCTATAATTCACCCCTCCACTTT | CACLTGAGSYNSPLHF
NA | NA | TRBJ2-1 | TRBV7-2 | TGTGCCAGCAGCTCTCGGGGGCAGGCCTACAATGAGCAGTTCTTC | CASSSRGQAYNEQFF
NA | NA | TRBJ1-2 | TRBV7-2 | TGTGCCAGCAGCTTATATTCTAGGTTGGATGGCTACACCTTC | CASSLYSRLDGYTF
NA | NA | TRBJ1-2 | TRBV7-9 | TGTGCCAGCAGCCTTACAGGGTTAAATGGCTACACCTTC | CASSLTGLNGYTF
TRBD1 | NA | TRBJ2-7 | TRBV9 | TGTGCCAGCAGCGTAGAACCGACAGGGGAAAACTACGAGCAGTACTTC | CASSVEPTGENYEQYF
NA | NA | TRBJ2-2 | TRBV18 | TGTGCCAGCTCATTTTGGGACCTTAACACCGGGGAGCTGTTTTTT | CASSFWDLNTGELFF
TRBD1 | NA | TRBJ1-5 | TRBV6-5 | TGTGCCAGCAGTCAGACAGGGGGCAATCAGCCCCAGCATTTT | CASSQTGGNQPQHF
NA | few | TRBJ1-3 | TRBV6-5 | TGTGCCAGCAGTTTTACTCAGTTCTCTGGAAACACCATATATTTT | CASSFTQFSGNTIYF
TRBD2 | NA | TRBJ2-2 | TRBV10-1 | TGCGCCAGCAGCGACGGGACTAGCGGGAACCAGAACACCGGGGAGCTGTTTTTT | CASSDGTSGNQNTGELFF
NA | NA | TRBJ2-3 | TRBV4-2 | TGTGCCAGCAGCCAAGAGGGGCGACGCACAGATACGCAGTATTTT | CASSQEGRRTDTQYF
NA | NA | TRBJ2-6 | TRBV2 | TGTGCCAGCAGTGACAACCTCCCAGGGGCCAACGTCCTGACTTTC | CASSDNLPGANVLTF
TRBD1 | NA | TRBJ1-1 | TRBV5-1 | TGCGCCAGCCTCGACAGGGCCACGGGGACTGAAGCTTTCTTT | CASLDRATGTEAFF
NA | NA | TRBJ1-5 | TRBV2 | TGTGCCAGCAGTCGGACAGACGCTAATCAGCCCCAGCATTTT | CASSRTDANQPQHF
NA | NA | TRBJ2-7 | TRBV27 | TGTGCCAGCAGTTTATCTAGGGGCTCCTACGAGCAGTACTTC | CASSLSRGSYEQYF